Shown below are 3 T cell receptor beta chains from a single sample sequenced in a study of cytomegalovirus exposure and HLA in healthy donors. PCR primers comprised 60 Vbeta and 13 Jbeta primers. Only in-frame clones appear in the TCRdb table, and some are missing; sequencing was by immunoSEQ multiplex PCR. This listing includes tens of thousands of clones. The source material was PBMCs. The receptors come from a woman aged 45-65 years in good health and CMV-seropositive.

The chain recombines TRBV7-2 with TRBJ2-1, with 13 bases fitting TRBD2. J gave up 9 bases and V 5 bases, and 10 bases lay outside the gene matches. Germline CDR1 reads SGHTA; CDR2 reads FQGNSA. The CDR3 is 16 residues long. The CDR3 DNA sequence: TGTGCCAGCAGCGCAACACTAGCGGGAGGGCCTGGTGAGCAGTTCTTC. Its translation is CASSATLAGGPGEQFF. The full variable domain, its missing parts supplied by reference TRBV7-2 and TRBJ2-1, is GAGVSQSPSNKVTEKGKDVELRCDPISGHTALYWYRQSLGQGLEFLIYFQGNSAPDKSGLPSDRFSAERTGGSVSTLTIQRTQQEDSAVYLCASSATLAGGPGEQFFGPGTRLTVL.

The CDR3 spells CATSRVTYIGELFF. The CDR3 DNA reads as TGTGCCACCAGCAGAGTTACATACATCGGGGAGCTGTTTTTT. This chain links TRBV15 with TRBJ2-2; D call uncertain. Germline V gives CDR1 LNHNV, CDR2 YYDKDF (reference sequence). The CDR3 has 14 amino acids. V was clipped by 1 base and J by 7 bases, with 10 bases between them.

The chain's CDR3 is CAWGPVEQFF. As DNA, the CDR3 is TGTGCCTGGGGCCCTGTTGAGCAGTTCTTC. The J gene is TRBJ2-1, the V gene TRBV30, with D hard to call. Looked up from germline, CDR1 is GTSNPN and CDR2 is SVGIG (reference sequence). V was clipped by 5 bases and J by 9 bases, with 8 bases between them. The CDR3 sequence is 10 residues long.